The source of this TCR beta chain is a study of CD8+ T cells in alopecia areata. General study findings and limits: Normal scalp had lower clonality than lesional scalp, with alopecia totalis/universalis lesions showing this most strongly.

In each case, RNA was isolated and then reverse transcribed into cDNA as the sequencing template. TCRdb keeps only in-frame clones here, not all; method: immunoSEQ multiplex PCR. The sample carries 100,000 to 150,000 clones, about 49% recorded once. There are many counts of this clone. Its antigen is not identified. This CDR3 has 15 residues. The germline V gene encodes CDR1 SGHKS and CDR2 YYEKEE (reference sequence). V trimming: 2 bases; J trimming: 3 bases; junction bases outside the gene matches: 5. V and J are TRBV5-5 and TRBJ2-3; 8 bases line up with TRBD1. The sequence was obtained from a human donor with alopecia areata. Sequencing used CD8+ T cells sorted from blood, obtained at week 0. The CDR3, as DNA: TGTGCCAGCAGCTTTGGGGACAGGACAACAGATACGCAGTATTTT. Protein sequence: CASSFGDRTTDTQYF.